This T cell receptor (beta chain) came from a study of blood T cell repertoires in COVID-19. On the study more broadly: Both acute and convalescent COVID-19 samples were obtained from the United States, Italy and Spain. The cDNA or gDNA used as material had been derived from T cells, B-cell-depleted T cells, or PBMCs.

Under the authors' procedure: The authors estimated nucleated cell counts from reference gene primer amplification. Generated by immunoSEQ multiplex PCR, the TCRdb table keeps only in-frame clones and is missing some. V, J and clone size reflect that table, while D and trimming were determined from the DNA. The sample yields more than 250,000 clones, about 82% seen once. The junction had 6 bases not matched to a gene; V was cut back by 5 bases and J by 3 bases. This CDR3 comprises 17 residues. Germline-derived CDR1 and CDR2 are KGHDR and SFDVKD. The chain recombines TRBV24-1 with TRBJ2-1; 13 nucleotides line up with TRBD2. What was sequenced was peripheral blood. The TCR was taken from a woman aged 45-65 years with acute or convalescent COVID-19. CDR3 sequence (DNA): TGTGCCACCAGTGGCTTAGGGACTAGCGGGGACTACAATGAGCAGTTCTTC. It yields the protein CATSGLGTSGDYNEQFF.